This TCR beta chain was retrieved from a study of blood T cell repertoires in COVID-19. Study overall: The analysed material was cDNA or gDNA that came from T cells, B-cell-depleted T cells, or PBMCs.

Method: immunoSEQ multiplex PCR; TCRdb's copy keeps in-frame clones and lacks some. This sample has roughly 220,000 clones, with 80% to 90% found just once. Allocation to cohorts depended on clinical history reported by the participants. Trimming took off 1 base at V and 6 bases at J, with 13 bases between the two ends. The CDR3 runs 14 residues. Germline lookup yields CDR1 LNHDA and CDR2 SQIVND (reference sequence). Sequenced sample: PBMCs or T cells enriched from blood (not recorded which). This clonotype was sampled from a woman between 50 and 59 years old with acute COVID-19. The chain has TRBV19 and TRBJ2-7, with D possibly TRBD2 on 5 matching bases. The CDR3 is CASSIGGAPGEQYF. The CDR3 DNA follows: TGTGCCAGTAGTATAGGGGGAGCTCCGGGCGAGCAGTACTTC. The whole variable domain, remainder taken from reference TRBV19 and TRBJ2-7, is DGGITQSPKYLFRKEGQNVTLSCEQNLNHDAMYWYRQDPGQGLRLIYYSQIVNDFQKGDIAEGYSVSREKKESFPLTVTSAQKNPTAFYLCASSIGGAPGEQYFGPGTRLTVT.